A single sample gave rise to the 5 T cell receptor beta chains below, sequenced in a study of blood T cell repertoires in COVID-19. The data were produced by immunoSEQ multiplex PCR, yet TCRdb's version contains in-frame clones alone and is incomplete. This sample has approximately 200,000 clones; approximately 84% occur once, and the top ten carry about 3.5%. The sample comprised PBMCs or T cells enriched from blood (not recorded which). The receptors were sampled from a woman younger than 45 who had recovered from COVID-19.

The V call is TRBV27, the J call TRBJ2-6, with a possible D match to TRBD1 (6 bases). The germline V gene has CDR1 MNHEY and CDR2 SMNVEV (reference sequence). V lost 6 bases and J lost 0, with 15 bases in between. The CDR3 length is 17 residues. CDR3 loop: CASRLISDSSGANVLTF. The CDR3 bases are TGTGCCAGCAGACTCATCTCGGACAGCTCTGGGGCCAACGTCCTGACTTTC.

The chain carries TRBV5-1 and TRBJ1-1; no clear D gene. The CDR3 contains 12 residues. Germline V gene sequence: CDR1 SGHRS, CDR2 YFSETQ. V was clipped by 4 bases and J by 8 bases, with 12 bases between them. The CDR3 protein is CASSMAGSEAFF. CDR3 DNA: TGCGCCAGCAGCATGGCAGGCTCGGAAGCTTTCTTT.

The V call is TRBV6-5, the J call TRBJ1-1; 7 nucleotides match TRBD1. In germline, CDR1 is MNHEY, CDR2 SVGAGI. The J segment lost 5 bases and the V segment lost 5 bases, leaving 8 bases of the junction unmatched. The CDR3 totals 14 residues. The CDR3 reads CASSHRQGRTEAFF. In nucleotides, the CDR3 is TGTGCCAGCAGTCATAGACAGGGACGGACTGAAGCTTTCTTT.

CDR3 sequence reads: CASSPRGEQFF. The CDR3 region has the DNA TGTGCCAGCAGCCCCAGGGGTGAGCAGTTCTTC. V usage is TRBV5-8 and J usage is TRBJ2-1, with D possibly TRBD1 on 6 matching bases. The CDR3 spans 11 residues. Per germline, CDR1 SGHTS and CDR2 YDEGEE. V lost 4 bases and J lost 9, with 8 bases in between.

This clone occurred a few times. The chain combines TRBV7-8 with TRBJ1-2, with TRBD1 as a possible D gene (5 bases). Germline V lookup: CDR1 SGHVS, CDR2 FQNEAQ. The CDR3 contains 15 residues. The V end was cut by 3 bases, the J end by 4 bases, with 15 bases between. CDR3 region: CASSFGTGAFYGYTF. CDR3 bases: TGTGCCAGCAGCTTCGGCACAGGCGCCTTCTATGGCTACACCTTC.